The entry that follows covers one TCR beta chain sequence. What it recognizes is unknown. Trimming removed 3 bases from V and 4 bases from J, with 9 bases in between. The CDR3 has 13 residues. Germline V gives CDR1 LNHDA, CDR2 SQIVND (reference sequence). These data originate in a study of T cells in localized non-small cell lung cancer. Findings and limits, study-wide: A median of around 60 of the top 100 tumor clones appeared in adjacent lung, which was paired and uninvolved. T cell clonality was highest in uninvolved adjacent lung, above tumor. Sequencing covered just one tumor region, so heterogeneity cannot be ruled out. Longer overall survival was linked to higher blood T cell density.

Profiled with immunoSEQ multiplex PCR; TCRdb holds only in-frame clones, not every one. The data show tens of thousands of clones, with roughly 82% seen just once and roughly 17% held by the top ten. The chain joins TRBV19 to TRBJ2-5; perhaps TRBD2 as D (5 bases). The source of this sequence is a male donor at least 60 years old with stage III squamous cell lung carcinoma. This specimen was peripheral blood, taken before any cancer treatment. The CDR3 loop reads CASSIPEGETQYF. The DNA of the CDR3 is TGTGCCAGTAGTATCCCCGAGGGAGAGACCCAGTACTTC.